The sequence of this T cell receptor beta chain was determined in a study of T cell clones after liver transplantation. Study as a whole: Standard immunosuppression, with no induction, continued until 12-24 months after transplant.

Here immunoSEQ multiplex PCR was the method, and the copy in TCRdb shows in-frame clones only, minus some. The repertoire includes 55,000 to 75,000 clones, roughly 92% of them detected once, and approximately 0.92% sits in the top ten. CDR3 length: 15 residues. Germline V gene lookup returns CDR1 SGHKS and CDR2 YYEKEE (reference sequence). V was cut by 0 bases and J by 6 bases, with 13 bases left in between. Findings and limits, study-wide: Rather than being deleted, graft donor-reactive T cells may have moved into the graft. Small, mixed patient groups and varying post-transplant times limit these conclusions.

CD3+CD4+ and CD3+CD8+ cells were FACS-sorted from thawed unstimulated PBMCs. Concerning this clone itself: No antigen is known for it.

This sequence joins TRBV5-5 and TRBJ1-5, with a weak D call TRBD1 (5 bases). This sequence originates from a human patient who received a liver transplant. Some T cells may possibly be graft donor cells. This sample comprised CD4+ T cells from blood, obtained roughly 25 months after liver transplant. The chain's CDR3 is CASSLGQGSGQPQHF. The CDR3 DNA reads as TGTGCCAGCAGCTTGGGGCAGGGTTCGGGTCAGCCCCAGCATTTT.